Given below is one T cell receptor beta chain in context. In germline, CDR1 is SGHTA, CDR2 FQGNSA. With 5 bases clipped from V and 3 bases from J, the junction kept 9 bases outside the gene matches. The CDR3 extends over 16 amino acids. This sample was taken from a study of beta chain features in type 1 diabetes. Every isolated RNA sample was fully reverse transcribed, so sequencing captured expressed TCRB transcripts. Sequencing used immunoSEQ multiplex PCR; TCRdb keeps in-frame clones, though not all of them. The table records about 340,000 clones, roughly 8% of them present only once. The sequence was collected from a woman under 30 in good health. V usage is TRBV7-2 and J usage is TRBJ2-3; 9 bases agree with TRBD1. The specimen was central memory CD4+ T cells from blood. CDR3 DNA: TGTGCCAGCAGCGAACTACAGGGGGCGCGGACAGATACGCAGTATTTT. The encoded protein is CASSELQGARTDTQYF.